These 20 T cell receptor beta chains share one sample of origin, sequenced in a study of T cell responses to AZD1222 COVID-19 vaccine (dated by TCRdb to about 2021). The intended sense of this specimen's time point label: baseline before first vaccination. The library relied on the immunoSEQ multiplex PCR assay. In TCRdb, the immuneACCESS table is reduced to in-frame sequences with V and J assigned. These tables do not hold every clone; where another copy was compared, an unresolved V gene accounts for under half, and the others remain unexplained. In this sample the table shows more than 95,000 clones, 90% of which occur a single time. Approximately 7.9% of the sample lies in the top ten. Sequenced material: peripheral blood, taken on day 0 of AZD1222 vaccination. These TCRs come from an adult in good health.

The V and J genes are TRBV7-9 and TRBJ2-1, with TRBD2 identical over 7 bases. This CDR3 region has 15 residues. V trimming: 5 bases; J trimming: 4 bases; junction bases outside the gene matches: 8. Per the germline V gene, CDR1 is SEHNR and CDR2 is FQNEAQ (reference sequence). The CDR3 DNA sequence: TGTGCCAGCAGCCCACCGGGGCGGGAGTACAATGAGCAGTTCTTC. Translated, it gives CASSPPGREYNEQFF.

This chain connects TRBV18 to TRBJ2-5; a weak D match, TRBD1 (5 bases). The V end lost 1 base, the J end lost 2 bases, and 8 bases lay between the germline ends. Per the germline V gene, CDR1 is KGHSH and CDR2 is LQKENI. CDR3 size: 14 residues. As DNA, the CDR3 is TGTGCCAGCTCACCACGACGACAGCAAGAGACCCAGTACTTC. It codes for CASSPRRQQETQYF.

This chain uses TRBV5-1 with TRBJ2-7, with TRBD1 matching over 9 bases. With V trimmed by 0 bases and J by 6 bases, 10 bases remained unmatched. The CDR3 is made up of 16 amino acids. Germline CDR1 SGHRS, CDR2 YFSETQ. This CDR3 reads CASSLVAGQGNPEQYF. CDR3 DNA: TGCGCCAGCAGCTTGGTCGCGGGACAGGGTAATCCCGAGCAGTACTTC. The full variable domain, its missing parts supplied by reference TRBV5-1 and TRBJ2-7, is KAGVTQTPRYLIKTRGQQVTLSCSPISGHRSVSWYQQTPGQGLQFLFEYFSETQRNKGNFPGRFSGRQFSNSRSEMNVSTLELGDSALYLCASSLVAGQGNPEQYFGPGTRLTVT.

The chain carries TRBV6-2 or TRBV6-3 and TRBJ1-2; maybe TRBD1 (6 bases). Germline-derived CDR1 and CDR2 are MNHEY and SVGEGT. Deletions cut 0 bases from V and 2 bases from J, with 10 bases between. CDR3 length: 15 residues. The CDR3 reads CASSYSGQGNYGYTF. CDR3 nucleotides: TGTGCCAGCAGTTACTCGGGACAAGGGAACTATGGCTACACCTTC.

This rearrangement joins TRBV5-1 to TRBJ1-5; 8 bases agree with TRBD1. The CDR3 totals 14 residues. V gave up 4 bases and J gave up 2 bases; unmatched junction bases: 2. Germline loops: CDR1 SGHRS, CDR2 YFSETQ. CDR3 sequence: CASSPGQGNQPQHF. In DNA form, the CDR3 reads TGCGCCAGCAGCCCGGGACAGGGCAATCAGCCCCAGCATTTT.

The chain combines TRBV19 with TRBJ1-5; no clear D. Trimming pared 0 bases from V and 0 bases from J, leaving 9 bases between. The CDR3 contains 16 residues. CDR1 LNHDA and CDR2 SQIVND come from the germline V gene (reference sequence). The CDR3 DNA reads as TGTGCCAGTAGTATAGACCCCAGAGCTAGCAATCAGCCCCAGCATTTT. This codes for CASSIDPRASNQPQHF.

This clone has just a few counts. CDR3: CASSPSGGKKETQYF. The CDR3 nucleotides read TGTGCCAGCTCACCGTCAGGTGGGAAAAAAGAGACCCAGTACTTC. The V and J genes are TRBV18 and TRBJ2-5, with D hard to call. Trimming shortened V by 3 bases and J by 3 bases, and 14 bases separated the two germline ends. This CDR3 contains 15 residues. Germline V gene sequence: CDR1 KGHSH, CDR2 LQKENI. Full variable domain (rest looked up from reference TRBV18 and TRBJ2-5): NAGVMQNPRHLVRRRGQEARLRCSPMKGHSHVYWYRQLPEEGLKFMVYLQKENIIDESGMPKERFSAEFPKEGPSILRIQQVVRGDSAAYFCASSPSGGKKETQYFGPGTRLLVL.

The rearrangement uses TRBV4-1 and TRBJ1-3; 7 bases fit TRBD1. The CDR3 sequence is 15 residues long. The germline V gene has CDR1 MGHRA and CDR2 YSYEKL. J lost 8 bases, V lost 3 bases, and 10 bases had no gene match. CDR3 residues: CASSQTTGVSYTIYF. DNA of the CDR3: TGCGCCAGCAGCCAGACTACAGGGGTTAGTTACACCATATATTTT.

The chain combines TRBV27 with TRBJ2-7, with a tentative D call TRBD1 (5 bases). The CDR3 spans 13 residues. Germline CDR1 MNHEY, CDR2 SMNVEV (reference sequence). The germline V and J ends were trimmed by 2 bases and 3 bases, with 8 bases remaining between them. The CDR3 DNA sequence: TGTGCCAGCAGTTTACAGGGTTTCTACGAGCAGTACTTC. Amino acids: CASSLQGFYEQYF.

The CDR3 region has the DNA TGTGCCAGCAGTTCGGGACAGGTGGAGACCCAGTACTTC. It yields the protein CASSSGQVETQYF. The chain combines TRBV28 with TRBJ2-5, with 8 bases lining up with TRBD1. After removal of 4 bases from V and 5 bases from J, the junction contained 3 bases not matched to a gene. Germline V gene sequence: CDR1 MDHEN, CDR2 SYDVKM. CDR3 length equals 13 residues.

The chain links TRBV29-1 to TRBJ2-1, with TRBD1 identical over 7 bases. Germline CDR1 SQVTM, CDR2 ANQGSEA. The length of the CDR3 is 15 residues. J gave up 8 bases and V 6 bases, and 16 bases lay outside the gene matches. CDR3 in DNA: TGCAGCGTCCGAGTGGCGGACAGGCCGAAGGATGAGCAGTTCTTC. This sequence encodes CSVRVADRPKDEQFF.

The chain has TRBV20-1 and TRBJ2-7; no reliable D call. V shed 5 bases and J shed 9 bases, with 14 bases lying between them. This CDR3 is 11 amino acids long. Per germline, CDR1 DFQATT and CDR2 SNEGSKA (reference sequence). CDR3 in amino acids: CSAGAPGLQYF. The CDR3 coding sequence is TGCAGTGCTGGAGCTCCGGGTTTGCAGTACTTC.

This chain connects TRBV5-4 to TRBJ2-6; 9 positions agree with TRBD1. Trimming at V came to 3 bases and at J to 2 bases, leaving 9 bases not matched to a gene. Germline V lookup: CDR1 SGHNT, CDR2 YYREEE (reference sequence). The CDR3 extends over 18 amino acids. The CDR3 DNA sequence: TGTGCCAGCAGCTCGCCGACAGGGGGGGTCCCTGGGGCCAACGTCCTGACTTTC. This encodes CASSSPTGGVPGANVLTF. Full variable domain (rest looked up from reference TRBV5-4 and TRBJ2-6): ETGVTQSPTHLIKTRGQQVTLRCSSQSGHNTVSWYQQALGQGPQFIFQYYREEENGRGNFPPRFSGLQFPNYSSELNVNALELDDSALYLCASSSPTGGVPGANVLTFGAGSRLTVL.

The CDR3 loop is CASSPPGHQPQHF. The CDR3 DNA is TGTGCCAGCAGTCCCCCAGGGCATCAGCCCCAGCATTTT. This rearrangement joins TRBV27 to TRBJ1-5, with D perhaps TRBD1 (5 bases). Germline CDR1 is MNHEY and CDR2 is SMNVEV (reference sequence). V lost 5 bases to trimming and J lost 5 bases, with 10 bases between them. The CDR3 covers 13 residues.

The table lists this clone with a count of one. V and J are TRBV18 and TRBJ1-2; tentative D call: TRBD1 (5 bases). In germline, CDR1 is KGHSH, CDR2 LQKENI. This CDR3 region has 14 residues. The V gene lost 0 bases and the J gene lost 8 bases, with 13 bases spanning the gap. DNA for the CDR3: TGTGCCAGCTCACCACCGACAGCCGGTTCGGGCTACACCTTC. This gives the protein CASSPPTAGSGYTF. Full variable domain (remainder filled in from reference TRBV18 and TRBJ1-2): NAGVMQNPRHLVRRRGQEARLRCSPMKGHSHVYWYRQLPEEGLKFMVYLQKENIIDESGMPKERFSAEFPKEGPSILRIQQVVRGDSAAYFCASSPPTAGSGYTFGSGTRLTVV.

The chain links TRBV15 to TRBJ1-1; D gene ambiguous. CDR3 size: 14 residues. Trimming cost V 3 bases and J 0 bases, with 8 bases left between them. Germline CDR1 and CDR2: LNHNV and YYDKDF (reference sequence). Written as DNA, the CDR3 is TGTGCCACCAGCAGCAAACGACTGAACACTGAAGCTTTCTTT. As protein: CATSSKRLNTEAFF.

V is TRBV28 and J is TRBJ2-7; TRBD1 aligns across 9 bases. CDR3 size: 13 residues. Unmatched junction bases numbered 5, after V lost 4 bases and J lost 7 bases. Germline CDR1 reads MDHEN; CDR2 reads SYDVKM. Here the CDR3 reads CASSWGQGLEQYF. The CDR3 DNA is TGTGCCAGCAGTTGGGGACAGGGATTAGAGCAGTACTTC.

This chain joins TRBV5-6 and TRBJ1-2, with D tentatively TRBD1 (6 bases). V gave up 3 bases and J gave up 4 bases, with 22 bases separating them. The CDR3 is 17 residues long. Germline lookup yields CDR1 SGHDT and CDR2 YYEEEE. The CDR3 DNA is TGTGCCAGCAGCTCGGGGGGCGGTAGGGAGATTGGCTATGGCTACACCTTC. Its translation is CASSSGGGREIGYGYTF.

The chain links TRBV19 to TRBJ1-5; TRBD1 is a possible D gene (6 bases). Germline CDR1 LNHDA, CDR2 SQIVND (reference sequence). The V end was cut by 8 bases, the J end by 5 bases, with 16 bases between. This CDR3 is built from 14 residues. The CDR3 reads CASGDNRVDQPQHF. DNA of the CDR3: TGTGCCAGTGGGGATAACAGGGTTGATCAGCCCCAGCATTTT.

This chain links TRBV29-1 with TRBJ2-1; no reliable D call. Germline-derived CDR1 and CDR2 are SQVTM and ANQGSEA. The V and J ends lost 5 bases and 6 bases respectively, with 14 bases between them. The CDR3 consists of 13 residues. CDR3 sequence: CSVLSGLGNEQFF. The CDR3, as DNA: TGCAGCGTTTTAAGTGGATTGGGCAATGAGCAGTTCTTC.